This TCR beta chain came from a study of T cells in Graves' hyperthyroidism and ophthalmopathy. On the study more broadly: Before any treatment, at initial diagnosis, peripheral blood was collected.

This clonotype was detected a few times. Its specificity is not known. Amplification of TCR beta CDR3 regions used RNA as the template. The HTBI set primed first-round TCR CDR3 RT-PCR. Via MiXCR, TCRdb re-called the multiplex PCR reads, giving one row per CDR3 protein. The table records 700,000 to 950,000 distinct CDR3 sequences, over 35% of them present only once. This CDR3 spans 17 amino acids. The V gene's germline CDR1 is DFQATT and CDR2 SNEGSKA (reference sequence). J gave up 2 bases and V 3 bases, and 14 bases lay outside the gene matches. Exclusion of a patient resulted from uncontrolled infection, other autoimmune disease, pregnancy or lactation. Fresh peripheral blood, 10 ml, yielded the PBMCs. Study outcomes and limitations: Through a model of 13 V-J features, ophthalmopathy was separated from stable hyperthyroidism.

This chain connects TRBV20-1 to TRBJ2-7; 9 bases match TRBD2. Source material: blood. The sequence was obtained from a woman aged 40 to 50 with Graves' hyperthyroidism. The CDR3 region has the DNA TGCAGTGCTAGGCCTTGGGAACTAGCGGGTGGTCCCTACGAGCAGTACTTC. This sequence encodes CSARPWELAGGPYEQYF.